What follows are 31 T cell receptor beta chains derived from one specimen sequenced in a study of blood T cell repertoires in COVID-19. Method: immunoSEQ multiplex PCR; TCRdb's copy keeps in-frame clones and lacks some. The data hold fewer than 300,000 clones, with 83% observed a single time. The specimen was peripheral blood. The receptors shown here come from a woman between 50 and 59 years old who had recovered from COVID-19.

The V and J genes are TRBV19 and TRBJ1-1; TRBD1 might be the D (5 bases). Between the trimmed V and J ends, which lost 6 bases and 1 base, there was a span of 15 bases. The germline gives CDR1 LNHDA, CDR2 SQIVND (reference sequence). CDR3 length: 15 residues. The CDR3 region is CASRPQGGPNTEAFF. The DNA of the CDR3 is TGTGCCAGTAGGCCTCAGGGAGGGCCGAACACTGAAGCTTTCTTT.

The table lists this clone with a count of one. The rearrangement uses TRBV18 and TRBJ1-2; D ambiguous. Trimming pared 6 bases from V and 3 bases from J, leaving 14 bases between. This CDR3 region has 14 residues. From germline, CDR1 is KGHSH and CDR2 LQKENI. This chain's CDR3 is CASSAREAHYGYTF. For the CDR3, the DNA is TGTGCCAGCTCCGCCCGGGAGGCCCACTATGGCTACACCTTC.

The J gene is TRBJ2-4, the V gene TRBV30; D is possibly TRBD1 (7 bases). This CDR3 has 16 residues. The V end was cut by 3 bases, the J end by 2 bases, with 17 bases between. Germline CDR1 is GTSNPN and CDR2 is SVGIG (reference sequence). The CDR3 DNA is TGTGCCTGGAGCGTTGGGGCAGGGGGGTCCAAAAACATTCAGTACTTC. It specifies CAWSVGAGGSKNIQYF.

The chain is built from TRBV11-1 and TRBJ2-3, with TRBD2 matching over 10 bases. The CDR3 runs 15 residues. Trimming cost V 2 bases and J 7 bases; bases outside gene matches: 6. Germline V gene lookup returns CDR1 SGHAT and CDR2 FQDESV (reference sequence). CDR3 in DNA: TGTGCCAGCAGCTTAACAGCGGGGGGGAAGAATACGCAGTATTTT. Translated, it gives CASSLTAGGKNTQYF.

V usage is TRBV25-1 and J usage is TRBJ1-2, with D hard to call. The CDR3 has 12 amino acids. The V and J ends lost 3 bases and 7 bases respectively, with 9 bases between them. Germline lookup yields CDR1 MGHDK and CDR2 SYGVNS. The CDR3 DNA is TGTGCCAGCAGTGAGATTGACACTGGCTACACCTTC. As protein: CASSEIDTGYTF.

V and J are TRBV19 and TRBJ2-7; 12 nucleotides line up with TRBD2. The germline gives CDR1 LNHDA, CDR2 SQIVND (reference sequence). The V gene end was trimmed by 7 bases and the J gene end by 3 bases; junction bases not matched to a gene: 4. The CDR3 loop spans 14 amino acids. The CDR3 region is CASKRTSGNYEQYF. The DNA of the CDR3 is TGTGCCAGTAAGAGGACTAGCGGGAACTACGAGCAGTACTTC.

This chain's CDR3 is CASSFLGGGEAFF. CDR3 DNA: TGTGCCAGCAGTTTTCTCGGGGGAGGGGAAGCTTTCTTT. V and J are TRBV12-3 or TRBV12-4 and TRBJ1-1; perhaps TRBD1 as D (5 bases). V lost 3 bases and J 8 bases, leaving 13 bases between the germline ends. CDR3 length: 13 residues.

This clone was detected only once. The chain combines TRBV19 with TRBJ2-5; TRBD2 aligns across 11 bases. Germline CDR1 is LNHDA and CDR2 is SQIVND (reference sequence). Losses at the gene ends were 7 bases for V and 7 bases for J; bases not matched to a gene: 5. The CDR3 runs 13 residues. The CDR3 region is CASTSGGLGTQYF. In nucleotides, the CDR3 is TGTGCCAGTACTAGCGGGGGGCTCGGGACCCAGTACTTC.

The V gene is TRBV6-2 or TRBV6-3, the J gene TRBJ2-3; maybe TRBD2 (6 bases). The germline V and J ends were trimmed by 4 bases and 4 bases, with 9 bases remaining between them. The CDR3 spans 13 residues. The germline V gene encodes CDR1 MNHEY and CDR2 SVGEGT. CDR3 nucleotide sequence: TGTGCCAGCAGTTTCCCGGGGGCAGATACGCAGTATTTT. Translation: CASSFPGADTQYF.

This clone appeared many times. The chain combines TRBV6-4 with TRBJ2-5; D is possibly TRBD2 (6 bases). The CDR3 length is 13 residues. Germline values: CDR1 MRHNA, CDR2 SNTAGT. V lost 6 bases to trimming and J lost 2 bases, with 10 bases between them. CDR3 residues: CASSVGLQETQYF. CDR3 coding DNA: TGTGCCAGCAGCGTGGGACTTCAAGAGACCCAGTACTTC.

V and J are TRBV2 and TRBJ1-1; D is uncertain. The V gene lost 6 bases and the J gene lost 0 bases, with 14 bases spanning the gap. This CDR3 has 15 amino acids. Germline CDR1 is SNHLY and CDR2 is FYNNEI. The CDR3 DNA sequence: TGTGCCAGCAGAACGCAACCGGGTATGAACACTGAAGCTTTCTTT. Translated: CASRTQPGMNTEAFF.

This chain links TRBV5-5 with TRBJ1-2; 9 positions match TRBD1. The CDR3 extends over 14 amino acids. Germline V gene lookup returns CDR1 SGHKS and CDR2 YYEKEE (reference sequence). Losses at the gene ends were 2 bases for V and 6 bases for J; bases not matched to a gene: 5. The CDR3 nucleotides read TGTGCCAGCAGCTTAGGGACAGGGCCTGATGGCTACACCTTC. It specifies CASSLGTGPDGYTF.

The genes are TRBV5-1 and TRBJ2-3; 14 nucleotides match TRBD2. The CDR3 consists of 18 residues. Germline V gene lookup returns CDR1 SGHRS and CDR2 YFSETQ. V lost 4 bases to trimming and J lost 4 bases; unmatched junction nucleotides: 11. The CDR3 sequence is CASSASGTSGSSPDTQYF. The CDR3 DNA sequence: TGCGCCAGCAGCGCCTCCGGGACTAGCGGGAGTTCGCCAGATACGCAGTATTTT.

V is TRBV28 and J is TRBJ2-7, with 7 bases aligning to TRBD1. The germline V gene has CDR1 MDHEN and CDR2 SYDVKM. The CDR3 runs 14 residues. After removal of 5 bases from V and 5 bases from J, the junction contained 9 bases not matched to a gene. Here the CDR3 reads CASSAVTGLNEQYF. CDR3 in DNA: TGTGCCAGCAGTGCTGTGACAGGGCTTAACGAGCAGTACTTC. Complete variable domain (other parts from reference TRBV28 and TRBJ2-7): DVKVTQSSRYLVKRTGEKVFLECVQDMDHENMFWYRQDPGLGLRLIYFSYDVKMKEKGDIPEGYSVSREKKERFSLILESASTNQTSMYLCASSAVTGLNEQYFGPGTRLTVT.

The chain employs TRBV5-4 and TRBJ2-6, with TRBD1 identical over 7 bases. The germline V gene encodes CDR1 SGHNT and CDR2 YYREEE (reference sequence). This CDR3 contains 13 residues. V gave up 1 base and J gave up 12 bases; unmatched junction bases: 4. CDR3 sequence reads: CASSLQGVPVLTF. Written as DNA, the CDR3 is TGTGCCAGCAGCTTGCAGGGGGTCCCCGTCCTGACTTTC.

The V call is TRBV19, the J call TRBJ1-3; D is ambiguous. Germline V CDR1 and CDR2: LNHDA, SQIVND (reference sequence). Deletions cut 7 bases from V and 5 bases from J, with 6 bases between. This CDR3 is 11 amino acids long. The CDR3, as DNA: TGTGCCAGTAATGAGAGAAACACCATATATTTT. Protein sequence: CASNERNTIYF.

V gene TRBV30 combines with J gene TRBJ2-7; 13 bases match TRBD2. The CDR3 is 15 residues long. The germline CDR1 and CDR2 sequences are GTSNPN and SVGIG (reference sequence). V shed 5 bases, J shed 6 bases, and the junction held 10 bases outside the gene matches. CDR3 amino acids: CAWSPGLAGAAEQYF. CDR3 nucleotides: TGTGCCTGGTCCCCCGGACTAGCGGGAGCCGCCGAGCAGTACTTC.

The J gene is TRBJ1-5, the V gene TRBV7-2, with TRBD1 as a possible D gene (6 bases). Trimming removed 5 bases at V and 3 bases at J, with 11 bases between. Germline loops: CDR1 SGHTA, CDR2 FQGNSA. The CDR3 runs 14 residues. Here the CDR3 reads CASSPTGYNQPQHF. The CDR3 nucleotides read TGTGCCAGCAGCCCCACAGGGTACAATCAGCCCCAGCATTTT.

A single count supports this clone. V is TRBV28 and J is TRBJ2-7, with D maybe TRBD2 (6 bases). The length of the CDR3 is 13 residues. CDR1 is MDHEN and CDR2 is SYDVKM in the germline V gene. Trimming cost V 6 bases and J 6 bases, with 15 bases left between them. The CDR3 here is CASSGGNSGEQYF. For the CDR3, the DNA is TGTGCCAGCAGCGGGGGAAACTCCGGCGAGCAGTACTTC.

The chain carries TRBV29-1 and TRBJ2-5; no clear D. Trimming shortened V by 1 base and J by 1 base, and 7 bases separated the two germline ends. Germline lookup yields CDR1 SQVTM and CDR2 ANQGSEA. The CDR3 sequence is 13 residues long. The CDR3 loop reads CSVEAGPQETQYF. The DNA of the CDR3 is TGCAGCGTTGAAGCAGGCCCCCAAGAGACCCAGTACTTC. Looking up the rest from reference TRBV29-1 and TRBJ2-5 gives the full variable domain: SAVISQKPSRDICQRGTSLTIQCQVDSQVTMMFWYRQQPGQSLTLIATANQGSEATYESGFVIDKFPISRPNLTFSTLTVSNMSPEDSSIYLCSVEAGPQETQYFGPGTRLLVL.

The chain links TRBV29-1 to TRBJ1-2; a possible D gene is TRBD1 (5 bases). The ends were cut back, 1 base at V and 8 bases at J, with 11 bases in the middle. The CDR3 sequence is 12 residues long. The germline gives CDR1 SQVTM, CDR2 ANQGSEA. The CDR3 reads CSVEGQGGGYTF. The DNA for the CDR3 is TGCAGCGTTGAAGGGCAGGGTGGGGGCTACACCTTC. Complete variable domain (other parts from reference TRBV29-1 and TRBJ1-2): SAVISQKPSRDICQRGTSLTIQCQVDSQVTMMFWYRQQPGQSLTLIATANQGSEATYESGFVIDKFPISRPNLTFSTLTVSNMSPEDSSIYLCSVEGQGGGYTFGSGTRLTVV.

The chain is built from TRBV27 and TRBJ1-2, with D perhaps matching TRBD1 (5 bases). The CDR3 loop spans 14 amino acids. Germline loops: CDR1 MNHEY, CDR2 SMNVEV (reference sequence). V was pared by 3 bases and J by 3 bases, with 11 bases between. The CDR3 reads CASSFGQGHYGYTF. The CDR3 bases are TGTGCCAGCAGTTTTGGGCAGGGCCACTATGGCTACACCTTC.

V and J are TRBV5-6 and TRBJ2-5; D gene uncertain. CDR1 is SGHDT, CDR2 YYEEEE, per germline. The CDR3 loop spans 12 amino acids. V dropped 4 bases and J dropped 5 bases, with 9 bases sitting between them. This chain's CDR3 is CASSALRETQYF. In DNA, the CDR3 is TGTGCCAGCAGCGCCCTGCGGGAGACCCAGTACTTC.

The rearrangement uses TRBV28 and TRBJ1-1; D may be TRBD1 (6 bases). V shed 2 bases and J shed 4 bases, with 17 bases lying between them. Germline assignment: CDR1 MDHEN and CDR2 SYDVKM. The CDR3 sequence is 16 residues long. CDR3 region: CASSLGSRGLGTEAFF. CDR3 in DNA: TGTGCCAGCAGTTTAGGAAGCAGGGGATTGGGCACTGAAGCTTTCTTT.

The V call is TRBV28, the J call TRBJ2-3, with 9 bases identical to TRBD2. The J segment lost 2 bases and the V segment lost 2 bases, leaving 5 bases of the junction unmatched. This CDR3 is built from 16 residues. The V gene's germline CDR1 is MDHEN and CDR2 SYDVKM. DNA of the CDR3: TGTGCCAGCAGTTTACTAGCGGGACGAGTCACAGATACGCAGTATTTT. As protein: CASSLLAGRVTDTQYF.

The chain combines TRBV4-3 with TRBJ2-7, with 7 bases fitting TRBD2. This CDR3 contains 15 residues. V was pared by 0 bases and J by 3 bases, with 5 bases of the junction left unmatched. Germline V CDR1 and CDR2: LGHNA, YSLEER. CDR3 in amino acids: CASSQDGRGGYEQYF. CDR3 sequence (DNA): TGCGCCAGCAGCCAAGATGGTCGCGGGGGCTACGAGCAGTACTTC.

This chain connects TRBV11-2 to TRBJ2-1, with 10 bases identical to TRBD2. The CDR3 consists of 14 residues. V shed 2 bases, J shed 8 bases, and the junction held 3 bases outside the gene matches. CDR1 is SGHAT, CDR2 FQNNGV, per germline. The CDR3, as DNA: TGTGCCAGCAGCTTAATTCTAGCGGGAGATGAGCAGTTCTTC. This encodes CASSLILAGDEQFF.

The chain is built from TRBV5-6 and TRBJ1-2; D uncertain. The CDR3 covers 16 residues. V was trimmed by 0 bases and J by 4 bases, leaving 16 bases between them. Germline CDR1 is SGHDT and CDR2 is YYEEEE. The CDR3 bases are TGTGCCAGCAGCTTGGGTGCGGCCCTCGGAACCTATGGCTACACCTTC. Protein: CASSLGAALGTYGYTF. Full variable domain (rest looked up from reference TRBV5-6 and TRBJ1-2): DAGVTQSPTHLIKTRGQQVTLRCSPKSGHDTVSWYQQALGQGPQFIFQYYEEEERQRGNFPDRFSGHQFPNYSSELNVNALLLGDSALYLCASSLGAALGTYGYTFGSGTRLTVV.

In DNA, the CDR3 is TGTGCCAGCAGCCAAGATGGCAGGGGGCCCTACGAGCAGTACTTC. As protein: CASSQDGRGPYEQYF. The V and J genes are TRBV3-1 (or the pseudogene TRBV3-2) and TRBJ2-7; 8 bases fit TRBD1. V lost 0 bases and J lost 2; bases outside the gene matches: 3. The CDR3 extends over 15 amino acids. Germline values: CDR1 LGHDT, CDR2 YNNKEL (reference sequence).

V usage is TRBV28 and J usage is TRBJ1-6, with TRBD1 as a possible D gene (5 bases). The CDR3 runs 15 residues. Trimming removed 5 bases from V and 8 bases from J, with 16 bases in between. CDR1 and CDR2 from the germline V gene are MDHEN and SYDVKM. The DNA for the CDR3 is TGTGCCAGCAGTGGGGGAGGGGACGGTGATTCACCCCTCCACTTT. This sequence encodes CASSGGGDGDSPLHF.

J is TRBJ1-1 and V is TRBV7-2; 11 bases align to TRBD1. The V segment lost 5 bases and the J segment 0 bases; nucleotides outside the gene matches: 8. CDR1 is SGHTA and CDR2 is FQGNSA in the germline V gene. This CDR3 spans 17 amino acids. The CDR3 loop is CASSPRTGGILNTEAFF. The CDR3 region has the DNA TGTGCCAGCAGCCCAAGGACAGGGGGCATCTTGAACACTGAAGCTTTCTTT.